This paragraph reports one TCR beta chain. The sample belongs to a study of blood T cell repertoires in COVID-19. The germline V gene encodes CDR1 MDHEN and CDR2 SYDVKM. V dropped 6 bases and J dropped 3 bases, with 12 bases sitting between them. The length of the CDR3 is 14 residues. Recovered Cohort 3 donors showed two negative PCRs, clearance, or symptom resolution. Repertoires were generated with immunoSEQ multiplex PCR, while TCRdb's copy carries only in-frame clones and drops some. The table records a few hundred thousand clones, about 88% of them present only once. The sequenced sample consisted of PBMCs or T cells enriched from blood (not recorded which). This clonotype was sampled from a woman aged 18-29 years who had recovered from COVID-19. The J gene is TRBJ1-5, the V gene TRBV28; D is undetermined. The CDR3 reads CASRPWQANQPQHF. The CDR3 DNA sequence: TGTGCCAGCAGGCCTTGGCAGGCCAATCAGCCCCAGCATTTT. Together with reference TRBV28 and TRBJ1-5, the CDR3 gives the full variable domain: DVKVTQSSRYLVKRTGEKVFLECVQDMDHENMFWYRQDPGLGLRLIYFSYDVKMKEKGDIPEGYSVSREKKERFSLILESASTNQTSMYLCASRPWQANQPQHFGDGTRLSIL.